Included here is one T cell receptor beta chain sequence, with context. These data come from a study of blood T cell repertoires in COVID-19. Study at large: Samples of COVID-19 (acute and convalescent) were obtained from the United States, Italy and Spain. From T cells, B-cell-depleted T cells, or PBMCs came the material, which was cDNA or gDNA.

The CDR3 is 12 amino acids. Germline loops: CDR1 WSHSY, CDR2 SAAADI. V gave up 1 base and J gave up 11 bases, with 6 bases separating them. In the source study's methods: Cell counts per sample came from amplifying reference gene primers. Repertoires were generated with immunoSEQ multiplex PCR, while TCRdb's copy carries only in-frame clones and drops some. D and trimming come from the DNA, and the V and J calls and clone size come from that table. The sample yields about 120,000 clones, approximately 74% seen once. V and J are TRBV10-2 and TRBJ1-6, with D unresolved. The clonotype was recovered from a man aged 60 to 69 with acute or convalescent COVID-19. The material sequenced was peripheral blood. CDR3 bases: TGCGCCAGCAGTGAGTATTTAGCACCCCTCCACTTT. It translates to CASSEYLAPLHF.